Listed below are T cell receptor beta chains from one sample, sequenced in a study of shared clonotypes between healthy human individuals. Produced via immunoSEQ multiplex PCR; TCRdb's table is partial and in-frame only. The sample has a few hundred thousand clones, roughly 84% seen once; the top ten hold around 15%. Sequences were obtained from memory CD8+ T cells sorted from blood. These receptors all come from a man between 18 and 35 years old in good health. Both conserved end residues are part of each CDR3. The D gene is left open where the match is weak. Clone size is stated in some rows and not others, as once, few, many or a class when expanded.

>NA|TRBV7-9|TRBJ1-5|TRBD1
CASSLGKLTGEYSNQPQHF
TGTGCCAGCAGCTTAGGCAAATTAACAGGGGAATATAGCAATCAGCCCCAGCATTTT
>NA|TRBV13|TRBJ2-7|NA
CASSSPTWDYEQYF
TGTGCCAGCAGCTCCCCCACATGGGACTACGAGCAGTACTTC
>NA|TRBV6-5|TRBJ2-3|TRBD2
CASSYISGRADTQYF
TGTGCCAGCAGTTACATCTCCGGGAGGGCAGATACGCAGTATTTT
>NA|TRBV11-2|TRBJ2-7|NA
CASSSNPHEQYF
TGTGCCAGCAGCTCTAATCCCCACGAGCAGTACTTC
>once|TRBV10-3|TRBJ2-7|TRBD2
CAISESRGLADYEQYF
TGTGCCATCAGTGAGTCACGTGGACTAGCTGACTACGAGCAGTACTTC
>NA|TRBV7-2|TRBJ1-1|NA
CASSSDTSGRGTEAFF
TGTGCCAGCAGCTCGGATACGAGCGGGCGGGGGACTGAAGCTTTCTTT
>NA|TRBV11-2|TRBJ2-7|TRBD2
CASRAPGLGYEQYF
TGTGCCAGCAGAGCACCGGGACTAGGTTACGAGCAGTACTTC
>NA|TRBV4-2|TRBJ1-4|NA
CASSPDGVEKLFF
TGTGCCAGCAGCCCAGACGGGGTGGAAAAACTGTTTTTT
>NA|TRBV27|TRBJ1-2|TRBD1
CASCYTGAHYGYTF
TGTGCCAGCTGTTATACAGGGGCCCACTATGGCTACACCTTC
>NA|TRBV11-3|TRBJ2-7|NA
CASSLVGGSEQYF
TGTGCCAGCAGCTTAGTCGGAGGGAGCGAGCAGTACTTC
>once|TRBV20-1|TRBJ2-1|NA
CSASVGNEQFF
TGCAGTGCTAGTGTGGGAAATGAGCAGTTCTTC
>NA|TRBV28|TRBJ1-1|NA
CASIRGYTNTEAFF
TGTGCCAGCATCCGGGGCTATACGAACACTGAAGCTTTCTTT
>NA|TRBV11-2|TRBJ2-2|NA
CASSLAAGNTGELFF
TGTGCCAGCAGCTTAGCGGCAGGGAACACCGGGGAGCTGTTTTTT
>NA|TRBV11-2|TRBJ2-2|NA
CASSPGGSGELFF
TGTGCCAGCAGCCCAGGGGGGTCCGGGGAGCTGTTTTTT
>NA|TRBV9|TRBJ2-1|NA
CASSMDHYNEQFF
TGTGCCAGCAGCATGGACCACTACAATGAGCAGTTCTTC
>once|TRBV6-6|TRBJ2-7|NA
CASRTGGLDEQYF
TGTGCCAGCAGAACCGGAGGTTTAGACGAGCAGTACTTC
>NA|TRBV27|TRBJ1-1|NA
CASSYTMNTEAFF
TGTGCCAGCAGTTACACCATGAACACTGAAGCTTTCTTT
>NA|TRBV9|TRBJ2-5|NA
CASSVVGGAQETQYF
TGTGCCAGCAGCGTAGTAGGCGGCGCCCAAGAGACCCAGTACTTC
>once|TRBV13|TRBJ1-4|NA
CASSPKGRGEKLFF
TGTGCCAGCAGCCCAAAGGGGCGCGGTGAAAAACTGTTTTTT
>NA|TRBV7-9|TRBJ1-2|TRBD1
CASSNSSQGAYGYTF
TGTGCCAGCAGCAATTCTTCCCAGGGGGCCTATGGCTACACCTTC
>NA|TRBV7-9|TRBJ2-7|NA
CASSPRTESYEQYF
TGTGCCAGCAGCCCACGGACGGAGTCCTACGAGCAGTACTTC
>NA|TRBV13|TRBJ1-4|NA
CASSLEGSNEKLFF
TGTGCCAGCAGCTTAGAAGGGTCTAATGAAAAACTGTTTTTT
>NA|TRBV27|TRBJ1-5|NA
CASSPAGSNQPQHF
TGTGCCAGCTCGCCGGCGGGAAGCAATCAGCCCCAGCATTTT
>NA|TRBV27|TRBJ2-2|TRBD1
CASSPRGLVNTGELFF
TGTGCCAGCAGTCCCAGGGGGCTTGTAAACACCGGGGAGCTGTTTTTT
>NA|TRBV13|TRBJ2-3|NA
CASSRDSTDTQYF
TGTGCCAGCAGCAGGGACAGCACAGATACGCAGTATTTT
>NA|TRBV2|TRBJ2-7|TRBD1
CASSHRDRGYEQYF
TGTGCCAGCAGTCACCGGGACAGGGGGTACGAGCAGTACTTC
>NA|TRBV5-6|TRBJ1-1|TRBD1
CASSWGQKTEAFF
TGTGCCAGCAGCTGGGGACAGAAAACTGAAGCTTTCTTT